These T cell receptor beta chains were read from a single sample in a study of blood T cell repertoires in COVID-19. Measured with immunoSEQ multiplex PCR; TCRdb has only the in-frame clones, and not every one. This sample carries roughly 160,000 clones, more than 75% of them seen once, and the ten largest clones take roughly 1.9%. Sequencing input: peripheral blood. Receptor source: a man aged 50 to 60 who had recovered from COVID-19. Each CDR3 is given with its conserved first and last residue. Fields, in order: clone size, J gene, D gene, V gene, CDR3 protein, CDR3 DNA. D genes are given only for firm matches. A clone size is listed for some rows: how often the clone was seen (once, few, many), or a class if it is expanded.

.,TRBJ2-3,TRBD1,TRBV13,CASSSGQGSTDTQYF,TGTGCCAGCAGCTCTGGACAGGGGAGCACAGATACGCAGTATTTT
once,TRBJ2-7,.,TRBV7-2,CASMTDPYSYEQYF,TGTGCCAGCATGACTGATCCCTACTCCTACGAGCAGTACTTC
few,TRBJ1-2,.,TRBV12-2,CARGTGALREGYTF,TGTGCAAGAGGGACAGGGGCCCTCCGCGAAGGCTACACCTTC
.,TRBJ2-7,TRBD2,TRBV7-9,CASRSAGTYEQYF,TGTGCCAGCAGATCAGCGGGAACCTACGAGCAGTACTTC
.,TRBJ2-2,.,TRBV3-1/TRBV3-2,CASSQVGGRAGELFF,TGTGCCAGCAGCCAAGTCGGGGGTCGGGCCGGGGAGCTGTTTTTT
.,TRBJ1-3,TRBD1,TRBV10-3,CAIGGQSGNTIYF,TGTGCCATCGGGGGACAGTCGGGGAACACCATATATTTT
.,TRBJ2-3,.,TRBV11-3,CASSIRGDTQYF,TGTGCCAGTTCAATAAGGGGAGATACGCAGTATTTT
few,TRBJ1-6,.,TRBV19,CASSIAGYSPLHF,TGTGCCAGTAGTATAGCCGGGTATTCACCCCTCCACTTT
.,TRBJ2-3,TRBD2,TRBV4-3,CASSQEVSGGLGDTQYF,TGCGCCAGCAGCCAAGAGGTTAGCGGGGGGCTGGGAGATACGCAGTATTTT
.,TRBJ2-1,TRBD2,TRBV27,CASSRGLAGGLRNEQFF,TGTGCCAGCAGCCGCGGACTAGCGGGGGGGCTGCGGAATGAGCAGTTCTTC
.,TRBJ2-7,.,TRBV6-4,CASNAGTGNYEQYF,TGTGCCAGCAATGCCGGGACTGGAAACTACGAGCAGTACTTC
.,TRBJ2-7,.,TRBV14,CASSLSYEQYF,TGTGCCAGCAGTCTTTCCTACGAGCAGTACTTC
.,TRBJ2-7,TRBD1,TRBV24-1,CATRTGCLVGRAYEQYF,TGTGCCACCCGGACAGGCTGCCTCGTGGGGCGTGCGTACGAGCAGTACTTC
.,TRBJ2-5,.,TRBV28,CASSHSPGYQKTQYF,TGTGCCAGCAGTCATTCTCCAGGGTATCAGAAGACCCAGTACTTC
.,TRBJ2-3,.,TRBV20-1,CSASYGTRTDTQYF,TGCAGTGCTAGTTACGGGACTCGCACAGATACGCAGTATTTT
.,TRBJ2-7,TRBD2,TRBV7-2,CASSSKMRGAKYEQYF,TGTGCCAGCAGCTCCAAGATGCGGGGGGCTAAATACGAGCAGTACTTC
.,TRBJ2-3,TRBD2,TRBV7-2,CASSSLGAGSRDTQYF,TGTGCCAGCAGCTCTTTGGGAGCGGGGTCGAGAGATACGCAGTATTTT
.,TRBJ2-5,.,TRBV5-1,CASSWDPDSSRETQYF,TGCGCCAGCAGCTGGGACCCGGACAGCTCGAGAGAGACCCAGTACTTC
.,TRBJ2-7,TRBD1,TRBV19,CASSDHGTVSYEQYF,TGTGCCAGTAGTGATCACGGGACAGTCTCCTACGAGCAGTACTTC
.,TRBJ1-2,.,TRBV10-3,CAISPETDYGYTF,TGTGCCATCAGCCCCGAGACAGACTATGGCTACACCTTC